This T cell receptor (beta chain) stems from a study of shared T cell receptors in the human thymus. This CDR3 contains 17 residues. V lost 2 bases, J lost 2 bases, and 15 bases lay in between. Germline V gene lookup returns CDR1 LGHNT and CDR2 FRNRAP. Assay used: immunoSEQ multiplex PCR; TCRdb lists only in-frame clones, some missing. The data hold hundreds of thousands of clones, with 80% to 90% observed a single time. The same specimen was also included in a second study, on human thymus T cells.

The chain joins TRBV12-5 to TRBJ2-2, with a possible D match to TRBD1 (6 bases). Sequencing used thymocytes. This clonotype was obtained from a boy in the first two years of life with a congenital heart defect. The CDR3 is CASGLFPTGINTGELFF. CDR3 DNA sequence: TGTGCTAGTGGTTTGTTCCCCACAGGGATCAACACCGGGGAGCTGTTTTTT. The whole variable domain, remainder taken from reference TRBV12-5 and TRBJ2-2, is DARVTQTPRHKVTEMGQEVTMRCQPILGHNTVFWYRQTMMQGLELLAYFRNRAPLDDSGMPKDRFSAEMPDATLATLKIQPSEPRDSAVYFCASGLFPTGINTGELFFGEGSRLTVL.